What follows are 24 T cell receptor beta chains derived from one specimen sequenced in a study of shared clonotypes between healthy human individuals. Profiled with immunoSEQ multiplex PCR; TCRdb holds only in-frame clones, not every one. This table has around 2.5 million clones, 80% to 95% appearing once. Sequencing was done on a sample of naive CD4+ T cells from PBMCs. The subset is: CD45RA+ positively selected. These receptors all stem from a young man in good health. Some clones in this sample may be carry-over from other donors' samples.

The CDR3 DNA is TGCGCCAGCAGCCAAGACACCAGGGAGACCCAGTACTTC. Translated: CASSQDTRETQYF. The chain links TRBV4-3 to TRBJ2-5; D is unresolved. Per the germline V gene, CDR1 is LGHNA and CDR2 is YSLEER. This CDR3 spans 13 amino acids. V was pared by 0 bases and J by 5 bases, with 7 bases between.

Details on this clone: This specimen includes other DNA sequences encoding the same CDR3. The chain combines TRBV18 with TRBJ1-4; D is unclear. The CDR3 is made up of 14 amino acids. Per germline, CDR1 KGHSH and CDR2 LQKENI. V was pared by 3 bases and J by 4 bases, with 9 bases between. CDR3 DNA: TGTGCCAGCTCACCGGGCCTTAGTAATGAAAAACTGTTTTTT. Amino acid sequence: CASSPGLSNEKLFF.

This clone was detected once. The same CDR3 can be traced to other DNA sequences in this sample. The chain employs TRBV29-1 and TRBJ2-3, with D hard to call. Trimming took 0 bases from V and 3 from J, leaving 4 bases between them. This CDR3 has 12 amino acids. Germline loops: CDR1 SQVTM, CDR2 ANQGSEA. The CDR3 is CSVEEGTDTQYF. The CDR3 nucleotides are TGCAGCGTTGAAGAAGGGACAGATACGCAGTATTTT.

The V gene is TRBV5-1, the J gene TRBJ2-3, with D possibly being TRBD1 or TRBD2 (5 bases each). This CDR3 has 15 amino acids. Germline V gene sequence: CDR1 SGHRS, CDR2 YFSETQ. The V end was cut by 0 bases, the J end by 4 bases, with 12 bases between. The chain's CDR3 is CASSLGVSGPDTQYF. DNA of the CDR3: TGCGCCAGCAGCTTGGGGGTATCGGGGCCAGATACGCAGTATTTT.

The rearrangement joins TRBV2 to TRBJ2-7, with D possibly matching TRBD2 (5 bases). V was trimmed by 6 bases and J by 0 bases, leaving 12 bases between them. CDR1 is SNHLY, CDR2 FYNNEI, per germline. This CDR3 has 14 residues. CDR3 residues: CASRKGGSSYEQYF. The DNA for the CDR3 is TGTGCCAGCAGGAAAGGAGGAAGCTCCTACGAGCAGTACTTC.

The J gene is TRBJ2-1, the V gene TRBV7-2; maybe TRBD1 (6 bases). V lost 5 bases to trimming and J lost 4 bases, with 9 bases between them. Germline CDR1 reads SGHTA; CDR2 reads FQGNSA. This CDR3 contains 13 residues. CDR3: CASSLTGYNEQFF. Here the CDR3 DNA reads TGTGCCAGCAGCCTCACAGGGTACAATGAGCAGTTCTTC.

The chain links TRBV5-4 to TRBJ2-1; 7 bases match TRBD1. The CDR3 runs 14 residues. After removal of 4 bases from V and 2 bases from J, the junction contained 3 bases not matched to a gene. Germline loops: CDR1 SGHNT, CDR2 YYREEE (reference sequence). The CDR3 reads CASSNRGPYNEQFF. Here the CDR3 DNA reads TGTGCCAGCAGCAACAGGGGCCCCTACAATGAGCAGTTCTTC.

This clone turned up a few times. The rearrangement links TRBV11-1 to TRBJ1-4; 8 nucleotides agree with TRBD1. Germline V lookup: CDR1 SGHAT, CDR2 FQDESV (reference sequence). Trimming took 5 bases from V and 8 from J; bases not matched to a gene: 1. The CDR3 totals 12 residues. The CDR3 is CASSRDREKLFF. DNA for the CDR3: TGTGCCAGCAGCCGGGACAGGGAAAAACTGTTTTTT.

The chain has TRBV4-1 and TRBJ2-7; 14 bases are shared with TRBD2. The CDR3 covers 19 residues. V lost 4 bases to trimming and J lost 3 bases; unmatched junction nucleotides: 14. The germline V gene encodes CDR1 MGHRA and CDR2 YSYEKL. The CDR3 spells CASSRGLAGGAVNDYEQYF. CDR3 in DNA: TGCGCCAGCAGCCGAGGACTAGCGGGAGGCGCTGTAAACGACTACGAGCAGTACTTC.

The chain uses TRBV6-5 and TRBJ2-5; D could derive from TRBD1 or TRBD2 (7 bases each). CDR3 length equals 16 residues. Germline V gene data show CDR1 as MNHEY and CDR2 as SVGAGI. V lost 0 bases to trimming and J lost 11 bases, with 22 bases between them. Written as DNA, the CDR3 is TGTGCCAGCAGTTACTCTTCGACAGGGACTATGCGGGAGCAGTACTTC. Amino acid sequence: CASSYSSTGTMREQYF.

The V gene is TRBV28, the J gene TRBJ1-2; D is perhaps TRBD1 (6 bases). In germline, CDR1 is MDHEN, CDR2 SYDVKM. V was clipped by 4 bases and J by 4 bases, with 19 bases between them. This CDR3 has 16 amino acids. CDR3 coding DNA: TGTGCCAGCAGTTCAATAGGGACATCCGAGGGCTATGGCTACACCTTC. Translating gives CASSSIGTSEGYGYTF.

This chain connects TRBV29-1 to TRBJ1-5, with D possibly TRBD1 on 6 matching bases. The CDR3 is 16 residues long. V gave up 4 bases and J gave up 2 bases, with 18 bases separating them. The germline V gene encodes CDR1 SQVTM and CDR2 ANQGSEA. CDR3 residues: CSVGVQGSRGNQPQHF. As DNA, the CDR3 is TGCAGCGTTGGGGTTCAGGGGTCCAGGGGCAATCAGCCCCAGCATTTT.

This chain uses TRBV29-1 with TRBJ1-2; D gene uncertain. CDR1 SQVTM and CDR2 ANQGSEA come from the germline V gene. The CDR3 is made up of 12 amino acids. Deletions cut 8 bases from V and 5 bases from J, with 15 bases between. This CDR3 is CSTGIGGYGYTF. DNA of the CDR3: TGCAGCACTGGTATTGGTGGATATGGCTACACCTTC.

This clone was found a few times. J is TRBJ1-5 and V is TRBV27; no definite D call. V lost 6 bases and J lost 6, with 15 bases in between. Germline CDR1 and CDR2: MNHEY and SMNVEV (reference sequence). This CDR3 contains 14 residues. CDR3 nucleotide sequence: TGTGCCAGCAGCCCCGGCAAATGGAGTCAGCCCCAGCATTTT. Its protein product is CASSPGKWSQPQHF.

V and J are TRBV5-4 and TRBJ2-3; TRBD2 agrees at 11 bases. CDR3 size: 17 residues. The germline V gene has CDR1 SGHNT and CDR2 YYREEE (reference sequence). J was trimmed by 6 bases and V by 4 bases; bases with no gene match: 13. CDR3 nucleotides: TGTGCCAGCAGCCGAGGACTAGCGGGTGCCCAGGGGGATACGCAGTATTTT. Translation: CASSRGLAGAQGDTQYF.

The chain combines TRBV7-3 with TRBJ2-1, with 8 bases that match TRBD1. The junction had 15 bases not matched to a gene; V was cut back by 2 bases and J by 15 bases. CDR3 length: 15 amino acids. Germline V gene sequence: CDR1 SGHTA, CDR2 FQGTGA. In DNA, the CDR3 is TGTGCCAGCAGCTTACCAACGGGGCCGGGACAGGCGATGTTCTTC. Protein product: CASSLPTGPGQAMFF.

The chain combines TRBV18 with TRBJ2-2, with no clear D. The V gene lost 2 bases and the J gene lost 3 bases, with 13 bases spanning the gap. CDR1 is KGHSH and CDR2 is LQKENI in the germline V gene. The CDR3 totals 16 residues. CDR3 amino acids: CASSPNLIGYTGELFF. In DNA, the CDR3 is TGTGCCAGCTCACCAAATCTCATCGGCTACACCGGGGAGCTGTTTTTT.

The chain joins TRBV28 to TRBJ2-3, with 9 bases lining up with TRBD1. CDR3 length: 18 amino acids. Germline CDR1 is MDHEN and CDR2 is SYDVKM. Losses at the gene ends were 5 bases for V and 4 bases for J; bases not matched to a gene: 16. The CDR3 DNA sequence: TGTGCCAGCAGTCCCCGGACAGGGGCGCAATATCCCTCAGATACGCAGTATTTT. It specifies CASSPRTGAQYPSDTQYF.

The chain combines TRBV5-1 with TRBJ2-1; the match to TRBD2 covers 16 bases. Trimming removed 5 bases from V and 16 bases from J; junction bases left unmatched: 12. CDR3 length equals 15 residues. Looked up from germline, CDR1 is SGHRS and CDR2 is YFSETQ. The CDR3 loop is CASRQDTGTSGREFF. The CDR3 region has the DNA TGCGCCAGCAGGCAAGATACCGGGACTAGCGGGAGGGAATTCTTC.

The CDR3 region is CATRQGATDTQYF. DNA of the CDR3: TGTGCCACACGACAGGGGGCAACAGATACGCAGTATTTT. The V and J genes are TRBV28 and TRBJ2-3, with 10 bases matching TRBD1. Germline CDR1 is MDHEN and CDR2 is SYDVKM. The CDR3 has 13 amino acids. Trimming took 10 bases from V and 3 from J; bases not matched to a gene: 4.

This chain links TRBV5-1 with TRBJ2-7; TRBD1 matches at 7 bases. Per the germline V gene, CDR1 is SGHRS and CDR2 is YFSETQ. V lost 2 bases to trimming and J lost 6 bases; unmatched junction nucleotides: 8. CDR3 length: 14 residues. CDR3 sequence: CASSFRTGPGEQYF. In DNA form, the CDR3 reads TGCGCCAGCAGCTTCCGGACAGGTCCAGGCGAGCAGTACTTC. The whole variable domain, remainder taken from reference TRBV5-1 and TRBJ2-7, is KAGVTQTPRYLIKTRGQQVTLSCSPISGHRSVSWYQQTPGQGLQFLFEYFSETQRNKGNFPGRFSGRQFSNSRSEMNVSTLELGDSALYLCASSFRTGPGEQYFGPGTRLTVT.

A remark on this clone: The same CDR3 also results from other DNA sequences found in this sample. V is TRBV5-1 and J is TRBJ1-1; 7 nucleotides match TRBD1. The CDR3 is 14 residues long. Germline V gives CDR1 SGHRS, CDR2 YFSETQ. V dropped 2 bases and J dropped 3; count of bases not matched to a gene: 4. DNA of the CDR3: TGCGCCAGCAGCTTAGACAGGGTGGACACTGAAGCTTTCTTT. Its translation: CASSLDRVDTEAFF. Variable domain in full (rest from reference TRBV5-1 and TRBJ1-1): KAGVTQTPRYLIKTRGQQVTLSCSPISGHRSVSWYQQTPGQGLQFLFEYFSETQRNKGNFPGRFSGRQFSNSRSEMNVSTLELGDSALYLCASSLDRVDTEAFFGQGTRLTVV.

The chain is built from TRBV19 and TRBJ1-2; possible D gene TRBD1, 6 bases. Per the germline V gene, CDR1 is LNHDA and CDR2 is SQIVND (reference sequence). Trimming took 10 bases from V and 4 from J, leaving 16 bases between them. The CDR3 is made up of 13 amino acids. Here the CDR3 reads CATRQERSYGYTF. In DNA form, the CDR3 reads TGTGCCACCCGACAGGAAAGGAGCTATGGCTACACCTTC. Filled out from reference TRBV19 and TRBJ1-2, the complete variable domain reads DGGITQSPKYLFRKEGQNVTLSCEQNLNHDAMYWYRQDPGQGLRLIYYSQIVNDFQKGDIAEGYSVSREKKESFPLTVTSAQKNPTAFYLCATRQERSYGYTFGSGTRLTVV.

This clone was detected only once. The chain has TRBV29-1 and TRBJ1-5; 7 nucleotides match TRBD1. The germline V gene encodes CDR1 SQVTM and CDR2 ANQGSEA. This CDR3 is 13 amino acids long. Germline trimming cut 6 bases from V and 0 bases from J; bases unmatched to any gene: 2. As DNA, the CDR3 is TGCAGCGTCGGGACAGTTAGCAATCAGCCCCAGCATTTT. Its translation: CSVGTVSNQPQHF.